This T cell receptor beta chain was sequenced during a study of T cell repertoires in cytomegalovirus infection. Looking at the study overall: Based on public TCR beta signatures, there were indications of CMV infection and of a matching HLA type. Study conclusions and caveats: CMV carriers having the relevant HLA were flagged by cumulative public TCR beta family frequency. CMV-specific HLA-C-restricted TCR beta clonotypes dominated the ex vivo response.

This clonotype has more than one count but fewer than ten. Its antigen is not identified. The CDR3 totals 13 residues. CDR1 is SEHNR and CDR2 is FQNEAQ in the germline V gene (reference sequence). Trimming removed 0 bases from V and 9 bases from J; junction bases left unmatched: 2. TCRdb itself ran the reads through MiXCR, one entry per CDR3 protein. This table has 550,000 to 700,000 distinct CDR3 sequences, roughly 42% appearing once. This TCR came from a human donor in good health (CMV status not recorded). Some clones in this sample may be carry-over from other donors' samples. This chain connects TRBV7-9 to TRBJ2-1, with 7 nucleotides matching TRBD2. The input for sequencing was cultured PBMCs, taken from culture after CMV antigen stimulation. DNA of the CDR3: TGTGCCAGCAGCTTAGCGGGAGGGCCTGAGCAGTTCTTC. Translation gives CASSLAGGPEQFF.